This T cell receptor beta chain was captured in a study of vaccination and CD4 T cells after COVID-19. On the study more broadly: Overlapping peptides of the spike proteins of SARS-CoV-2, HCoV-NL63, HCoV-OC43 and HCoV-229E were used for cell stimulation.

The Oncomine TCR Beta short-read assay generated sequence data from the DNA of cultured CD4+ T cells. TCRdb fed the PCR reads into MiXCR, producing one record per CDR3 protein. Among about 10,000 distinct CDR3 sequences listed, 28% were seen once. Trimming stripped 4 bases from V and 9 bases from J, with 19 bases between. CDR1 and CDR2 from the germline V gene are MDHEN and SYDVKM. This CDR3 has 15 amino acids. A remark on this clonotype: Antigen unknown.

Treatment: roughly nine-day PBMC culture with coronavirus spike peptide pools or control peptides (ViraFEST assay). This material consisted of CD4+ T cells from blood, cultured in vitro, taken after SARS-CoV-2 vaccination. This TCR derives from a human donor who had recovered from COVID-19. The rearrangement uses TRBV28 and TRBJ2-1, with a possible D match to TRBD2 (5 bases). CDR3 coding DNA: TGTGCCAGCAGTTCTAGGCGACGGGAAGGCCCTGAGCAGTTCTTC. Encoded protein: CASSSRRREGPEQFF.